Below, 16 T cell receptor beta chains from the same sample are listed, as sequenced in a study of CD8+ T cells in alopecia areata. Sample treatment: oral pan-JAK inhibitor, 5-10 mg twice daily. cDNA reverse transcribed from extracted RNA served as the sequencing template. TCRdb keeps only in-frame clones here, not all; method: immunoSEQ multiplex PCR. Among more than 150,000 clones listed, about 51% were seen once. The source was CD8+ T cells sorted from blood, collected at week 52, from a patient treated with tofacitinib. The receptor source for this set is a human donor with alopecia areata.

The chain links TRBV29-1 to TRBJ2-7; maybe TRBD2 (6 bases). Germline V gene lookup returns CDR1 SQVTM and CDR2 ANQGSEA. V lost 3 bases and J lost 3, with 6 bases in between. This CDR3 is 11 amino acids long. CDR3 bases: TGCAGCGTTGACGGGGGCTACGAGCAGTACTTC. Encoded protein: CSVDGGYEQYF.

The chain combines TRBV5-1 with TRBJ1-1; D uncertain. Germline values: CDR1 SGHRS, CDR2 YFSETQ. Trimming left V 1 base short and J 4 bases short, with 11 bases between. This CDR3 spans 14 amino acids. The CDR3 coding sequence is TGCGCCAGCAGCTTGTCGGCCAGCGGCACTGAAGCTTTCTTT. This codes for CASSLSASGTEAFF.

This chain joins TRBV2 and TRBJ2-7; D gene uncertain. Trimming removed 6 bases from V and 2 bases from J, with 11 bases in between. There are 13 residues in the CDR3. CDR1 is SNHLY and CDR2 is FYNNEI in the germline V gene. The CDR3 here is CASSPTRTYEQYF. The CDR3 DNA reads as TGTGCCAGCAGCCCCACACGAACCTACGAGCAGTACTTC.

The CDR3 spells CASSPGAATYEQYF. The CDR3 DNA reads as TGTGCCAGCAGTCCAGGAGCGGCTACCTACGAGCAGTACTTC. The chain recombines TRBV27 with TRBJ2-7, with D perhaps matching TRBD2 (5 bases). CDR3 length: 14 amino acids. The germline V gene has CDR1 MNHEY and CDR2 SMNVEV (reference sequence). Trimming took 5 bases from V and 2 from J, leaving 13 bases between them.

V gene TRBV7-9 combines with J gene TRBJ1-5, with D maybe TRBD1 (6 bases). Trimming cost V 5 bases and J 2 bases, with 16 bases left between them. CDR3 length equals 16 residues. CDR1 and CDR2 from the germline V gene are SEHNR and FQNEAQ (reference sequence). CDR3 in amino acids: CASSRTATGRNQPQHF. CDR3 coding DNA: TGTGCCAGCAGCCGAACGGCGACAGGACGCAATCAGCCCCAGCATTTT.

The chain uses TRBV2 and TRBJ2-3; 7 nucleotides line up with TRBD2. The CDR3 contains 16 residues. Germline values: CDR1 SNHLY, CDR2 FYNNEI. The ends lost 7 bases at V and 0 bases at J; junction bases unmatched: 10. The CDR3 loop reads CASMKRGKSSTDTQYF. The CDR3 bases are TGTGCCAGCATGAAGCGGGGAAAATCTAGCACAGATACGCAGTATTTT. The entire variable domain, with the rest obtained from reference TRBV2 and TRBJ2-3, is as follows: EPEVTQTPSHQVTQMGQEVILRCVPISNHLYFYWYRQILGQKVEFLVSFYNNEISEKSEIFDDQFSVERPDGSNFTLKIRSTKLEDSAMYFCASMKRGKSSTDTQYFGPGTRLTVL.

Concerning this clone itself: Other DNA sequences in the sample encode the same CDR3. This chain links TRBV30 with TRBJ1-1; D is unresolved. This CDR3 has 11 residues. From germline, CDR1 is GTSNPN and CDR2 SVGIG (reference sequence). The V and J ends lost 1 base and 6 bases respectively, with 6 bases between them. CDR3: CAWSGGAEAFF. The CDR3 DNA sequence: TGTGCCTGGAGTGGAGGAGCTGAAGCTTTCTTT.

In its sample, this clone was seen a few times. The rearrangement uses TRBV19 and TRBJ1-5, with D uncertain. Germline CDR1 is LNHDA and CDR2 is SQIVND (reference sequence). V was shortened by 6 bases and J by 4 bases, with 13 bases between the two germline ends. The CDR3 covers 14 residues. CDR3 in amino acids: CASRDGEANQPQHF. DNA of the CDR3: TGTGCCAGTAGGGACGGGGAAGCGAATCAGCCCCAGCATTTT. The variable domain in full, completed from reference TRBV19 and TRBJ1-5, reads DGGITQSPKYLFRKEGQNVTLSCEQNLNHDAMYWYRQDPGQGLRLIYYSQIVNDFQKGDIAEGYSVSREKKESFPLTVTSAQKNPTAFYLCASRDGEANQPQHFGDGTRLSIL.

This sequence joins TRBV9 and TRBJ2-3; D gene ambiguous. Germline lookup yields CDR1 SGDLS and CDR2 YYNGEE. V was pared by 4 bases and J by 2 bases, with 17 bases between. CDR3 size: 16 residues. In DNA, the CDR3 is TGTGCCAGCAGCCCGAGTCGTGACACCCTCACAGATACGCAGTATTTT. Amino acid sequence: CASSPSRDTLTDTQYF.

V gene TRBV10-3 combines with J gene TRBJ2-2, with D unresolved. Looked up from germline, CDR1 is ENHRY and CDR2 is SYGVKD. The CDR3 has 17 residues. V lost 0 bases and J lost 7, with 18 bases in between. CDR3 nucleotides: TGTGCCATCAGTGAGTCGTTGGGTCAGGCCGTCGGCGGGGAGCTGTTTTTT. Amino acids: CAISESLGQAVGGELFF.

CDR3 residues: CASSFGTVGVDEQFF. CDR3 DNA: TGTGCCAGCAGCTTCGGGACAGTGGGGGTCGATGAGCAGTTCTTC. The gene calls are TRBV5-5 and TRBJ2-1, with TRBD1 identical over 7 bases. This CDR3 has 15 residues. Germline trimming cut 2 bases from V and 8 bases from J; bases unmatched to any gene: 10. The germline V gene encodes CDR1 SGHKS and CDR2 YYEKEE (reference sequence).

The V and J genes are TRBV10-3 and TRBJ2-7; 7 positions agree with TRBD2. CDR1 and CDR2 (germline): ENHRY, SYGVKD. CDR3 size: 15 residues. The junction had 8 bases not matched to a gene; V was cut back by 4 bases and J by 2 bases. CDR3 amino acids: CAISGRGSPTYEQYF. The CDR3 DNA reads TGTGCCATCAGTGGGCGGGGGTCCCCTACCTACGAGCAGTACTTC.

This clone was observed a single time. The rearrangement uses TRBV2 and TRBJ2-7; TRBD2 aligns across 12 bases. The CDR3 is 17 residues long. Germline trimming cut 5 bases from V and 6 bases from J; bases unmatched to any gene: 14. CDR1 is SNHLY, CDR2 FYNNEI, per germline. CDR3 in DNA: TGTGCCAGCAGTTCTCGAGAGACTAGCGGGGGTCTCCGCGAGCAGTACTTC. Amino acids: CASSSRETSGGLREQYF.

The chain has TRBV6-6 and TRBJ1-5; D is ambiguous. The CDR3 consists of 15 residues. The V gene's germline CDR1 is MNHNY and CDR2 SVGAGI (reference sequence). Trimming pared 0 bases from V and 3 bases from J, leaving 9 bases between. The CDR3 DNA reads TGTGCCAGCAGTTACTCGGCGGGGTTCAATCAGCCCCAGCATTTT. This encodes CASSYSAGFNQPQHF.

CDR3 sequence reads: CASRPSAVTDTQYF. The CDR3 coding sequence is TGTGCCAGCAGACCTAGCGCAGTCACAGATACGCAGTATTTT. The rearrangement joins TRBV7-8 to TRBJ2-3; maybe TRBD2 (6 bases). With 6 bases removed from V and 2 bases from J, the gap between germline ends came to 12 bases. Germline-derived CDR1 and CDR2 are SGHVS and FQNEAQ. The CDR3 is made up of 14 amino acids.

Comment on this clone: This same CDR3 is encoded by further DNA sequences in the sample. This rearrangement joins TRBV5-4 to TRBJ2-7; weak D call: TRBD1 (5 bases). V lost 0 bases, J lost 1 base, and 8 bases lay in between. Germline V gene lookup returns CDR1 SGHNT and CDR2 YYREEE (reference sequence). The CDR3 sequence is 14 residues long. The CDR3 region is CASSLGSGSYEQYF. In nucleotides, the CDR3 is TGTGCCAGCAGCTTGGGGTCAGGGTCCTACGAGCAGTACTTC.